The next 22 T cell receptor beta chains were all read from a single sample in a study of T cell changes during pregnancy in multiple sclerosis. This table comes from immunoSEQ multiplex PCR, and its TCRdb copy is limited to in-frame clones, with some not included. There are 75,000 to 100,000 clones in the sample; 90% occur only once, and about 0.75% lies in the top ten. Sequenced here: peripheral blood, sampled in the second trimester of pregnancy. These receptors came from a female donor in good health, enrolled as a control in a pregnancy study.

The chain has TRBV28 and TRBJ1-2; D is uncertain. From germline, CDR1 is MDHEN and CDR2 SYDVKM. Trimming pared 5 bases from V and 7 bases from J, leaving 14 bases between. The CDR3 has 13 residues. CDR3 protein: CASSLISSGGYTF. The DNA for the CDR3 is TGTGCCAGCAGTCTAATTAGTAGCGGTGGCTACACCTTC.

The chain employs TRBV6-6 and TRBJ2-7; D not resolved. Trimming took 5 bases from V and 2 from J, leaving 10 bases between them. This CDR3 region has 13 residues. Germline CDR1 reads MNHNY; CDR2 reads SVGAGI (reference sequence). CDR3 DNA: TGTGCCAGCAGTCCCGAGGTCGCCTACGAGCAGTACTTC. This encodes CASSPEVAYEQYF.

The chain recombines TRBV18 with TRBJ1-3; a possible D gene is TRBD1 (6 bases). This CDR3 spans 15 amino acids. The germline CDR1 and CDR2 sequences are KGHSH and LQKENI. V lost 2 bases and J lost 0, with 8 bases in between. CDR3 sequence: CASSPTTGSGNTIYF. CDR3 coding DNA: TGTGCCAGCTCACCAACGACAGGCTCTGGAAACACCATATATTTT.

This clone was recorded only once. The CDR3: CASSITSGSGRRDEQFF. The CDR3 DNA reads TGTGCCAGCAGCATCACTAGCGGGAGCGGGCGTAGGGATGAGCAGTTCTTC. The chain combines TRBV27 with TRBJ2-1, with TRBD2 identical over 11 bases. The trim removed 6 bases at V and 8 bases at J, leaving 15 bases unmatched. The CDR3 totals 17 residues. Germline-derived CDR1 and CDR2 are MNHEY and SMNVEV (reference sequence).

The rearrangement uses TRBV6-5 and TRBJ1-6, with TRBD1 matching 10 bases. Germline loops: CDR1 MNHEY, CDR2 SVGAGI. V shed 4 bases and J 7 bases; nucleotides not matched to a gene: 7. CDR3 length: 16 amino acids. In DNA, the CDR3 is TGTGCCAGCAGTTCAACCGGGACAGGGGCAAATTCACCCCTCCACTTT. Protein: CASSSTGTGANSPLHF.

This chain links TRBV7-9 with TRBJ2-7; weak D call: TRBD1 (6 bases). V was shortened by 0 bases and J by 7 bases, with 16 bases between the two germline ends. This CDR3 contains 15 residues. Germline CDR1 is SEHNR and CDR2 is FQNEAQ (reference sequence). In DNA form, the CDR3 reads TGTGCCAGCAGCTTAGCGGCCGGGACATTGTCTGAGCAGTACTTC. Its translation: CASSLAAGTLSEQYF.

The chain recombines TRBV10-3 with TRBJ2-1; 7 bases fit TRBD1. The CDR3 has 16 residues. The V and J ends lost 1 base and 4 bases, in that order; junction bases with no gene match: 7. Germline CDR1 reads ENHRY; CDR2 reads SYGVKD. CDR3 residues: CAISELRTGVYNEQFF. In DNA, the CDR3 is TGTGCCATCAGTGAGTTACGGACAGGAGTATACAATGAGCAGTTCTTC.

This clone showed up just a few times. The chain joins TRBV6-5 to TRBJ1-5; D is undetermined. V was cut by 2 bases and J by 2 bases, with 10 bases left in between. CDR1 is MNHEY and CDR2 is SVGAGI in the germline V gene. The CDR3 totals 15 residues. CDR3 DNA: TGTGCCAGCAGTTACGGGAGGTCGGGCAATCAGCCCCAGCATTTT. It translates to CASSYGRSGNQPQHF.

The chain carries TRBV5-1 and TRBJ1-2, with no clear D. This CDR3 spans 14 amino acids. V was clipped by 2 bases and J by 0 bases, with 8 bases between them. Germline CDR1 is SGHRS and CDR2 is YFSETQ. CDR3 sequence: CASSLQQSNYGYTF. In DNA form, the CDR3 reads TGCGCCAGCAGCTTACAACAGTCTAACTATGGCTACACCTTC.

The chain employs TRBV11-2 and TRBJ1-5; D is undetermined. Germline lookup yields CDR1 SGHAT and CDR2 FQNNGV. The CDR3 covers 12 residues. V shed 2 bases and J shed 5 bases, with 4 bases lying between them. The CDR3 coding sequence is TGTGCCAGCAGCTTAACAGATCAGCCCCAGCATTTT. Its translation: CASSLTDQPQHF.

The V and J genes are TRBV6-5 and TRBJ2-7; D ambiguous. The CDR3 contains 13 residues. Trimming pared 6 bases from V and 2 bases from J, leaving 11 bases between. The germline V gene encodes CDR1 MNHEY and CDR2 SVGAGI. This chain's CDR3 is CASSHTVAYEQYF. CDR3 DNA: TGTGCCAGCAGCCACACAGTGGCCTACGAGCAGTACTTC.

V gene TRBV5-6 combines with J gene TRBJ1-2, with TRBD1 identical over 7 bases. The CDR3 is 12 amino acids. Looked up from germline, CDR1 is SGHDT and CDR2 is YYEEEE. The ends lost 2 bases at V and 8 bases at J; junction bases unmatched: 3. CDR3 DNA sequence: TGTGCCAGCAGCTTAAGGACAGGAGGCTACACCTTC. This sequence encodes CASSLRTGGYTF.

The V and J genes are TRBV10-3 and TRBJ2-6; 16 nucleotides agree with TRBD2. CDR3 size: 18 residues. CDR1 and CDR2 (germline): ENHRY, SYGVKD. J was trimmed by 3 bases and V by 4 bases; bases with no gene match: 3. CDR3 in DNA: TGTGCCATCAGTGTGGGACTAGCGGGGGGGCTTGGGGCCAACGTCCTGACTTTC. It yields the protein CAISVGLAGGLGANVLTF.

V is TRBV18 and J is TRBJ2-1, with 12 positions matching TRBD2. CDR1 and CDR2 (germline): KGHSH, LQKENI. The CDR3 is 15 residues long. V trimming: 5 bases; J trimming: 10 bases; junction bases outside the gene matches: 9. CDR3 sequence: CASSSGLAGPEEQFF. The CDR3 coding sequence is TGTGCCAGCTCATCAGGACTAGCGGGGCCAGAAGAGCAGTTCTTC.

This chain uses TRBV18 with TRBJ2-3; D remains unclear. This CDR3 spans 13 amino acids. Trimming pared 6 bases from V and 2 bases from J, leaving 9 bases between. Germline-derived CDR1 and CDR2 are KGHSH and LQKENI. This chain's CDR3 is CASSPQSTDTQYF. The CDR3 nucleotides read TGTGCCAGCTCGCCGCAGTCCACAGATACGCAGTATTTT.

The chain is built from TRBV4-3 and TRBJ2-3, with D possibly TRBD2 on 5 matching bases. In germline, CDR1 is LGHNA, CDR2 YSLEER. V lost 0 bases and J 5 bases, leaving 9 bases between the germline ends. The CDR3 extends over 14 amino acids. In nucleotides, the CDR3 is TGCGCCAGCAGCCAAGATACGGCGGGAGATACGCAGTATTTT. Translating it yields CASSQDTAGDTQYF.

The genes are TRBV30 and TRBJ1-1; D unclear. This CDR3 has 13 residues. V was pared by 4 bases and J by 11 bases, with 20 bases between. The germline gives CDR1 GTSNPN, CDR2 SVGIG (reference sequence). In DNA, the CDR3 is TGTGCCTGGACTCTCCGTGCGGGCACTCGGGCTTTCTTT. Amino acids: CAWTLRAGTRAFF.

The V and J genes are TRBV2 and TRBJ2-7; 7 nucleotides line up with TRBD1. CDR1 is SNHLY, CDR2 FYNNEI, per germline. V was clipped by 8 bases and J by 0 bases; unmatched bases: 7. The CDR3 runs to 14 residues. In DNA form, the CDR3 reads TGTGCCAGCGGCCTACAGGGGAACTCCTACGAGCAGTACTTC. It is translated as CASGLQGNSYEQYF.

This clone was observed a single time. The chain joins TRBV29-1 to TRBJ1-3; no definite D call. CDR3 length: 16 residues. Trimming cost V 1 base and J 0 bases, with 13 bases left between them. Germline V CDR1 and CDR2: SQVTM, ANQGSEA. DNA of the CDR3: TGCAGCGTTGAAGTAACCAGGCTCTTCTCTGGAAACACCATATATTTT. Amino acids: CSVEVTRLFSGNTIYF.

The V and J genes are TRBV7-2 and TRBJ2-2; D is perhaps TRBD2 (6 bases). The CDR3 length is 16 residues. The V gene's germline CDR1 is SGHTA and CDR2 FQGNSA. Trimming removed 4 bases at V and 1 base at J, with 13 bases between. Here the CDR3 reads CASSSEGPLNTGELFF. Here the CDR3 DNA reads TGTGCCAGCAGCTCGGAGGGGCCTTTGAACACCGGGGAGCTGTTTTTT.

The chain carries TRBV19 and TRBJ1-6, with 7 bases matching TRBD1. Germline CDR1 LNHDA, CDR2 SQIVND (reference sequence). The CDR3 covers 13 residues. The junction had 5 bases not matched to a gene; V was cut back by 6 bases and J by 9 bases. CDR3 bases: TGTGCCAGTAGACCGACAGGGCCTTCACCCCTCCACTTT. Translation gives CASRPTGPSPLHF.

This chain connects TRBV19 to TRBJ1-5; 8 nucleotides agree with TRBD1. Unmatched junction bases numbered 8, after V lost 4 bases and J lost 3 bases. Germline V gene sequence: CDR1 LNHDA, CDR2 SQIVND (reference sequence). The CDR3 has 16 residues. This CDR3 reads CASSSHLQGVNQPQHF. CDR3 in DNA: TGTGCCAGTAGTAGCCACCTACAGGGGGTCAATCAGCCCCAGCATTTT.